This is a list of T cell receptor beta chains from one sample in a study of T cell responses to AZD1222 COVID-19 vaccine. The assay was immunoSEQ multiplex PCR, and TCRdb's table has in-frame clones only and misses some. The sample yields around 110,000 clones, 80% to 90% seen once. Source: peripheral blood, taken on day 0 of AZD1222 vaccination. The receptors originated from an adult in good health. CDR3s include the opening cysteine and the closing phenylalanine or tryptophan. Each record gives: D gene, J gene, clone size, V gene, CDR3 DNA, CDR3 protein. D genes are given only for firm matches. Expanded clones get a size class; other rows say once, few or many, or leave the size out.

D gene: TRBD2
J gene: TRBJ2-7
clone size: .
V gene: TRBV28
CDR3 DNA: TGTGCCAGCAGTTTCCTCCTTCCGGGACTAGCCTACGAGCAGTACTTC
CDR3 protein: CASSFLLPGLAYEQYF

D gene: TRBD1
J gene: TRBJ2-1
clone size: .
V gene: TRBV30
CDR3 DNA: TGTGCCTGGGGAAACGCAGGGGGCAATGAGCAGTTCTTC
CDR3 protein: CAWGNAGGNEQFF

D gene: .
J gene: TRBJ1-2
clone size: .
V gene: TRBV15
CDR3 DNA: TGTGCCACCAGCAGAGTTTTAAAGCGTCGGGGAGGGGGCTATGGCTACACCTTC
CDR3 protein: CATSRVLKRRGGGYGYTF

D gene: TRBD2
J gene: TRBJ2-6
clone size: .
V gene: TRBV3-1/TRBV3-2
CDR3 DNA: TGTGCCAGCAGCCAAGACGTGGTAGCGGGGGACCACTCTGGGGCCAACGTCCTGACTTTC
CDR3 protein: CASSQDVVAGDHSGANVLTF

D gene: .
J gene: TRBJ1-1
clone size: .
V gene: TRBV6-5
CDR3 DNA: TGTGCCAGCAGTTACGGGGGAAACACTGAAGCTTTCTTT
CDR3 protein: CASSYGGNTEAFF

D gene: .
J gene: TRBJ1-1
clone size: .
V gene: TRBV12-3/TRBV12-4
CDR3 DNA: TGTGCCAGCACTCCAGGGGCTGAAGCTTTCTTT
CDR3 protein: CASTPGAEAFF

D gene: TRBD1
J gene: TRBJ1-1
clone size: .
V gene: TRBV5-1
CDR3 DNA: TGCGCCAGCAGCTTGTTTCGACAGGGTAACACTGAAGCTTTCTTT
CDR3 protein: CASSLFRQGNTEAFF

D gene: TRBD1
J gene: TRBJ2-3
clone size: .
V gene: TRBV9
CDR3 DNA: TGTGCCAGCAGTCGTGGACAGGGCGGATCGGCAGATACGCAGTATTTT
CDR3 protein: CASSRGQGGSADTQYF

D gene: .
J gene: TRBJ1-1
clone size: .
V gene: TRBV6-5
CDR3 DNA: TGTGCCAGCAGTCGCGCGCCCCAGGAAGGCACTGAAGCTTTCTTT
CDR3 protein: CASSRAPQEGTEAFF

D gene: TRBD1
J gene: TRBJ1-5
clone size: .
V gene: TRBV7-2
CDR3 DNA: TGTGCCAGCAGCTTGCCAACAGGGGTAGGGCCCAATCAGCCCCAGCATTTT
CDR3 protein: CASSLPTGVGPNQPQHF

D gene: TRBD2
J gene: TRBJ2-1
clone size: .
V gene: TRBV29-1
CDR3 DNA: TGCAGCGTTGAACTCCCTAGCGGGAGTCCCATCACAGGTGAGCAGTTCTTC
CDR3 protein: CSVELPSGSPITGEQFF

D gene: .
J gene: TRBJ2-6
clone size: .
V gene: TRBV5-4
CDR3 DNA: TGTGCCAGCAGCTTGATTGCCTCAGGGGCCAACGTCCTGACTTTC
CDR3 protein: CASSLIASGANVLTF

D gene: TRBD1
J gene: TRBJ1-5
clone size: .
V gene: TRBV18
CDR3 DNA: TGTGCCAGCTCACCAGGACAGGGAATGGGCAATCAGCCCCAGCATTTT
CDR3 protein: CASSPGQGMGNQPQHF

D gene: .
J gene: TRBJ1-4
clone size: .
V gene: TRBV12-3/TRBV12-4
CDR3 DNA: TGTGCCAGCAGAGGAGGAGGCGAAAAACTGTTTTTT
CDR3 protein: CASRGGGEKLFF

D gene: .
J gene: TRBJ1-2
clone size: .
V gene: TRBV6-5
CDR3 DNA: TGTGCCGTTGGTAGAACTGAAGACTATGGCTACACCTTC
CDR3 protein: CAVGRTEDYGYTF

D gene: .
J gene: TRBJ2-2
clone size: .
V gene: TRBV21-1
CDR3 DNA: TGTGCCAGCAGCAAACTATGCCGGGACAGGGGGCCGGGCGGGGAGCTGTTTTTT
CDR3 protein: CASSKLCRDRGPGGELFF

D gene: .
J gene: TRBJ2-1
clone size: .
V gene: TRBV6-2/TRBV6-3
CDR3 DNA: TGTGCCAGCAGTTATAACACAGGTTCGCGCAATGAGCAGTTCTTC
CDR3 protein: CASSYNTGSRNEQFF

D gene: .
J gene: TRBJ1-1
clone size: once
V gene: TRBV30
CDR3 DNA: TGTGCCTGGAGTGTGTCAGGGATGACTGAAGCTTTCTTT
CDR3 protein: CAWSVSGMTEAFF

D gene: TRBD2
J gene: TRBJ2-2
clone size: .
V gene: TRBV7-2
CDR3 DNA: TGTGCCAGCAGCCCCGGGGGGGCCACCGGGGAGCTGTTTTTT
CDR3 protein: CASSPGGATGELFF

D gene: .
J gene: TRBJ1-6
clone size: .
V gene: TRBV7-2
CDR3 DNA: TGTGCCAGCAGCTTAGCGCCGGCAGGGGATAATTCACCCCTCCACTTT
CDR3 protein: CASSLAPAGDNSPLHF

D gene: TRBD1
J gene: TRBJ2-7
clone size: once
V gene: TRBV5-1
CDR3 DNA: TGCGCCAGCAGCCGGACTTTACAGGGGGCTGGCGAGCAGTACTTC
CDR3 protein: CASSRTLQGAGEQYF

D gene: TRBD1
J gene: TRBJ1-2
clone size: .
V gene: TRBV6-5
CDR3 DNA: TGTGCCAGCAGTTCAGACAGGGAATATGGCTACACCTTC
CDR3 protein: CASSSDREYGYTF

D gene: TRBD1
J gene: TRBJ2-4
clone size: .
V gene: TRBV18
CDR3 DNA: TGTGCCAGCTCACCTGGCAGGGGGCTATCGAACATTCAGTACTTC
CDR3 protein: CASSPGRGLSNIQYF

D gene: TRBD2
J gene: TRBJ2-1
clone size: .
V gene: TRBV3-1/TRBV3-2
CDR3 DNA: TGTGCCAGCAGCCCGGGGGGGAGGCTGCCGTTCTTC
CDR3 protein: CASSPGGRLPFF

D gene: TRBD2
J gene: TRBJ2-7
clone size: .
V gene: TRBV5-4
CDR3 DNA: TGTGCCAGCAGCCCTCTAGCGGGAGCCTACGAGCAGTACTTC
CDR3 protein: CASSPLAGAYEQYF

D gene: .
J gene: TRBJ1-3
clone size: .
V gene: TRBV7-9
CDR3 DNA: TGTGCCAGCAGCAAAGACAGTAACTCTGGAAACACCATATATTTT
CDR3 protein: CASSKDSNSGNTIYF

D gene: .
J gene: TRBJ1-1
clone size: .
V gene: TRBV5-1
CDR3 DNA: TGCGCCAGCAGCTTGGAGGGAATAGAAGCTTTCTTT
CDR3 protein: CASSLEGIEAFF

D gene: .
J gene: TRBJ1-2
clone size: .
V gene: TRBV6-5
CDR3 DNA: TGTGCCAGCAGTTACACAGACGGTTTCGGATATGGCTACACCTTC
CDR3 protein: CASSYTDGFGYGYTF

D gene: .
J gene: TRBJ1-5
clone size: .
V gene: TRBV15
CDR3 DNA: TGTGCCACCAGCAGAGATAAAGCACCTAGCAATCAGCCCCAGCATTTT
CDR3 protein: CATSRDKAPSNQPQHF

D gene: TRBD2
J gene: TRBJ2-5
clone size: .
V gene: TRBV6-5
CDR3 DNA: TGTGCCAGCAGTTTCTCTAGCGGGGATTGGCAAGAGACCCAGTACTTC
CDR3 protein: CASSFSSGDWQETQYF

D gene: .
J gene: TRBJ1-5
clone size: .
V gene: TRBV6-7
CDR3 DNA: TGTGCCAGCAGTTACCCTGACGGCCGGGGCAATCAGCCCCAGCATTTT
CDR3 protein: CASSYPDGRGNQPQHF

D gene: .
J gene: TRBJ2-6
clone size: .
V gene: TRBV19
CDR3 DNA: TGTGCCAGTAGTACGCTACTTTCTGGGGCCAACGTCCTGACTTTC
CDR3 protein: CASSTLLSGANVLTF

D gene: .
J gene: TRBJ1-5
clone size: .
V gene: TRBV12-3/TRBV12-4
CDR3 DNA: TGTGCCAGCAGTTTATCTGGGCCCCAGCATTTT
CDR3 protein: CASSLSGPQHF

D gene: TRBD1
J gene: TRBJ1-6
clone size: .
V gene: TRBV5-4
CDR3 DNA: TGTGCCAGCAGCTGGACAGGAATTTGGACTAATTCACCCCTCCACTTT
CDR3 protein: CASSWTGIWTNSPLHF

D gene: TRBD2
J gene: TRBJ2-1
clone size: .
V gene: TRBV15
CDR3 DNA: TGTGCCACCAGCAGAGATCTTCAGCGGGGCAATGAGCAGTTCTTC
CDR3 protein: CATSRDLQRGNEQFF

D gene: .
J gene: TRBJ2-2
clone size: .
V gene: TRBV5-4
CDR3 DNA: TGTGCCAGCAGAACGGGGGGCGGGAGAGGCACCGGGGAGCTGTTTTTT
CDR3 protein: CASRTGGGRGTGELFF

D gene: .
J gene: TRBJ2-5
clone size: once
V gene: TRBV11-3
CDR3 DNA: TGTGCCAGCAGCTTTTCGGGGCTCCCGGGATCCCAAGAGACCCAGTACTTC
CDR3 protein: CASSFSGLPGSQETQYF

D gene: TRBD1
J gene: TRBJ1-1
clone size: .
V gene: TRBV5-6
CDR3 DNA: TGTGCCAGCAGGCAGACAGGGTGGAACACTGAAGCTTTCTTT
CDR3 protein: CASRQTGWNTEAFF

D gene: .
J gene: TRBJ1-2
clone size: .
V gene: TRBV29-1
CDR3 DNA: TGCAGCGTTGAAGTCGTAACTAACTATGGCTACACCTTC
CDR3 protein: CSVEVVTNYGYTF

D gene: .
J gene: TRBJ2-2
clone size: .
V gene: TRBV10-1
CDR3 DNA: TGCGCCAGCAGTCCCACAGGCCCGGTTGGGGTCGGGGAGCTGTTTTTT
CDR3 protein: CASSPTGPVGVGELFF

D gene: TRBD2
J gene: TRBJ2-3
clone size: .
V gene: TRBV28
CDR3 DNA: TGTGCCAGCAAACTAGCGGGGGTTAAAGATACGCAGTATTTT
CDR3 protein: CASKLAGVKDTQYF

D gene: .
J gene: TRBJ1-5
clone size: .
V gene: TRBV18
CDR3 DNA: TGTGCCAGCTCACCACCGGGTTTAGGTCAGCCCCAGCATTTT
CDR3 protein: CASSPPGLGQPQHF

D gene: TRBD2
J gene: TRBJ2-7
clone size: .
V gene: TRBV4-1
CDR3 DNA: TGCGCCAGCAGCCAAGATAGGGACCCGGGACTAGATTCCTACGAGCAGTACTTC
CDR3 protein: CASSQDRDPGLDSYEQYF

D gene: .
J gene: TRBJ1-2
clone size: .
V gene: TRBV7-9
CDR3 DNA: TGTGCCAGCAGCAATGACGGGAGTAACTATGGCTACACCTTC
CDR3 protein: CASSNDGSNYGYTF

D gene: .
J gene: TRBJ2-3
clone size: .
V gene: TRBV30
CDR3 DNA: TGTGCCTGGAGGGCCCAGCAACTGCCGACAGATACGCAGTATTTT
CDR3 protein: CAWRAQQLPTDTQYF

D gene: TRBD1
J gene: TRBJ1-1
clone size: .
V gene: TRBV2
CDR3 DNA: TGTGCCAGCAGTGAACCGTCCCGGGACAGGGTTGGGGACACTGAAGCTTTCTTT
CDR3 protein: CASSEPSRDRVGDTEAFF

D gene: .
J gene: TRBJ2-2
clone size: .
V gene: TRBV6-2/TRBV6-3
CDR3 DNA: TGTGCCAGCAGTCACGGACAGACGAACACCGGGGAGCTGTTTTTT
CDR3 protein: CASSHGQTNTGELFF